This record concerns one TCR beta chain sequence. These data come from a study of blood T cells in healthy people across ages. The CDR3 totals 17 residues. Per the germline V gene, CDR1 is SGHRS and CDR2 is YFSETQ. J gave up 8 bases and V 4 bases, and 18 bases lay outside the gene matches. For the second PCR, which ran for about 7 to 11 cycles, a sample-barcoded 5' primer and a J-beta primer mix were used. TCRdb re-called the 5' RACE reads with MiXCR, one entry per CDR3 protein. The sample lists some 1.8 million distinct CDR3 sequences, approximately 39% occurring once. The J gene is TRBJ2-1, the V gene TRBV5-1; 7 bases map to TRBD1. The sample consisted of blood. This sequence was found in a human donor in good health. CDR3 sequence (DNA): TGCGCCAGCAGCCCACGACAGGGTCGTAACGTAGTGGATGAGCAGTTCTTC. Its translation is CASSPRQGRNVVDEQFF.